This record covers a single TCR beta chain. The antigen is not known. One heparinised draw of blood, averaging around 120 mL, came from each donor. This CDR3 spans 14 amino acids. Germline V gives CDR1 SGDLS, CDR2 YYNGEE. J was trimmed by 4 bases and V by 4 bases; bases with no gene match: 5. This entry comes from a study of beta chain features in type 1 diabetes. General study results and limits: Shorter TCRB CDR3s, moderately but significantly so, were found in Type 1 diabetes patients in all four CD4+ subsets. VDJ junctions in type 1 diabetes patients carried more deletions and fewer insertions.

The study reverse transcribed the entire isolated RNA, so it sequenced expressed TCRB transcripts. The assay was immunoSEQ multiplex PCR, and TCRdb's table has in-frame clones only and misses some. The sample consists of approximately 250,000 clones, roughly a tenth of them appearing once. Source material: naive CD4+ T cells from blood. This chain links TRBV9 with TRBJ1-2; 9 bases agree with TRBD1. This TCR was recovered from a man aged 30-40 years with type 1 diabetes. CDR3 residues: CASSQPTGGYGYTF. The CDR3 DNA reads TGTGCCAGCAGCCAACCGACAGGGGGCTATGGCTACACCTTC.